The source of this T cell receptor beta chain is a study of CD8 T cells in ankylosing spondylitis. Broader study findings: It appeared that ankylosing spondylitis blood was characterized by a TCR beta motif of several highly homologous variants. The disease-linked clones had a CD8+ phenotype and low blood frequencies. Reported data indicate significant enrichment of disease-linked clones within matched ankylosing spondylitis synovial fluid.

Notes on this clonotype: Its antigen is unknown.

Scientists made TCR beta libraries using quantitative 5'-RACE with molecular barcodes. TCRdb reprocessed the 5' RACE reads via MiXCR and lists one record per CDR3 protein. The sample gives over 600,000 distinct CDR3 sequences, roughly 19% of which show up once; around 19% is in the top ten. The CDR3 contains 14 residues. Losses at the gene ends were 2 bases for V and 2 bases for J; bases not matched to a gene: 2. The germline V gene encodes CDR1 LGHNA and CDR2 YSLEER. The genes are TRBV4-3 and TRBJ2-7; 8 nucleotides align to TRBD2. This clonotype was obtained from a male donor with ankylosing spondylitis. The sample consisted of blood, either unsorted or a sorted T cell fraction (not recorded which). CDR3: CASSQFSGAYEQYF. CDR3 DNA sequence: TGCGCCAGCAGCCAATTTAGCGGGGCCTACGAGCAGTACTTC.